Presented here are 21 T cell receptor beta chains from one specimen sequenced in a study of blood T cell repertoires in COVID-19. The repertoire was sequenced with immunoSEQ multiplex PCR; TCRdb's copy has only in-frame clones and lacks some. Of under 250,000 clones detected, about 86% appear once; the ten largest clones hold 3% to 3.5%. Sequencing was performed on peripheral blood. These TCRs come from a young woman who had recovered from COVID-19.

This clone was seen a handful of times. The same CDR3 is also encoded by other DNA sequences in this sample. This chain links TRBV7-2 with TRBJ1-2; TRBD1 is a possible D gene (6 bases). The CDR3 runs 13 residues. V was trimmed by 6 bases and J by 2 bases, leaving 10 bases between them. Germline CDR1 is SGHTA and CDR2 is FQGNSA. The CDR3 sequence is CASSSTGNYGYTF. The CDR3 nucleotides are TGTGCCAGCAGTTCGACAGGAAACTATGGCTACACCTTC.

For the CDR3, the DNA is TGCGCCAGCAGCCAAGGCTCAGGCGCTGGTGAGACCCAGTACTTC. As protein: CASSQGSGAGETQYF. The gene calls are TRBV4-1 and TRBJ2-5; no reliable D call. The CDR3 is made up of 15 amino acids. Germline V gene lookup returns CDR1 MGHRA and CDR2 YSYEKL. V was clipped by 1 base and J by 5 bases, with 14 bases between them.

The V and J genes are TRBV18 and TRBJ2-3, with 7 positions matching TRBD2. Per the germline V gene, CDR1 is KGHSH and CDR2 is LQKENI. The CDR3 sequence is 19 residues long. V lost 1 base, J lost 0 bases, and 13 bases stayed unmatched. Here the CDR3 reads CASSPRGPGGRESTDTQYF. CDR3 sequence (DNA): TGTGCCAGCTCACCACGGGGTCCGGGCGGGAGAGAAAGCACAGATACGCAGTATTTT.

This clone occurred a few times. The V gene is TRBV30, the J gene TRBJ2-7, with 11 bases identical to TRBD2. The CDR3 totals 14 residues. V shed 0 bases, J shed 5 bases, and the junction held 3 bases outside the gene matches. CDR1 and CDR2 (germline): GTSNPN, SVGIG (reference sequence). Here the CDR3 reads CAWSVLAGAHEQYF. The CDR3 nucleotides read TGTGCCTGGAGTGTACTAGCGGGAGCCCACGAGCAGTACTTC. Using reference TRBV30 and TRBJ2-7 for the parts outside the CDR3, the full variable domain is SQTIHQWPATLVQPVGSPLSLECTVEGTSNPNLYWYRQAAGRGLQLLFYSVGIGQISSEVPQNLSASRPQDRQFILSSKKLLLSDSGFYLCAWSVLAGAHEQYFGPGTRLTVT.

The rearrangement joins TRBV6-4 to TRBJ2-7; 10 nucleotides match TRBD2. Germline CDR1 is MRHNA and CDR2 is SNTAGT. The CDR3 has 14 residues. Trimming removed 8 bases from V and 4 bases from J; junction bases left unmatched: 8. CDR3 nucleotides: TGTGCCAGCCCGGTGGCTAGCGGGAGTTACGAGCAGTACTTC. This sequence encodes CASPVASGSYEQYF.

CDR3 in amino acids: CASTGDISPAYEQYF. CDR3 in DNA: TGTGCCAGCACCGGTGACATTTCCCCAGCCTACGAGCAGTACTTC. V is TRBV6-5 and J is TRBJ2-7, with unresolved D. Trimming stripped 7 bases from V and 2 bases from J, with 18 bases between. This CDR3 contains 15 residues. Germline CDR1 and CDR2: MNHEY and SVGAGI.

This clone was seen only a few times. This chain connects TRBV29-1 to TRBJ1-4; D is possibly TRBD1 (5 bases). The germline V gene encodes CDR1 SQVTM and CDR2 ANQGSEA. V shed 1 base and J shed 8 bases, with 20 bases lying between them. There are 16 residues in the CDR3. The CDR3: CSVEGSPGQGGEKLFF. The DNA for the CDR3 is TGCAGCGTTGAAGGTTCCCCCGGGCAGGGAGGGGAAAAACTGTTTTTT. Combining the CDR3 with reference TRBV29-1 and TRBJ1-4 gives the whole variable domain SAVISQKPSRDICQRGTSLTIQCQVDSQVTMMFWYRQQPGQSLTLIATANQGSEATYESGFVIDKFPISRPNLTFSTLTVSNMSPEDSSIYLCSVEGSPGQGGEKLFFGSGTQLSVL.

This clone was seen a handful of times. The CDR3 coding sequence is TGTGCCACCAGCAGAGGGGGGGTTGGAGGAAACACCATATATTTT. Encoded protein: CATSRGGVGGNTIYF. V usage is TRBV15 and J usage is TRBJ1-3; D is possibly TRBD1 (5 bases). Germline loops: CDR1 LNHNV, CDR2 YYDKDF (reference sequence). This CDR3 is built from 15 residues. Trimming took off 1 base at V and 4 bases at J, with 11 bases between the two ends.

This clone has just one count. V gene TRBV28 combines with J gene TRBJ2-1; 9 bases are shared with TRBD1. After removal of 9 bases from V and 6 bases from J, the junction contained 18 bases not matched to a gene. Germline-derived CDR1 and CDR2 are MDHEN and SYDVKM. The CDR3 length is 17 residues. The CDR3 region is CASVPGQGLKAGNEQFF. Written as DNA, the CDR3 is TGTGCCAGTGTCCCAGGACAGGGGTTGAAAGCGGGCAATGAGCAGTTCTTC.

The rearrangement links TRBV27 to TRBJ2-5, with a weak D call TRBD2 (6 bases). V lost 4 bases, J lost 3 bases, and 12 bases lay in between. The CDR3 covers 14 residues. Per germline, CDR1 MNHEY and CDR2 SMNVEV (reference sequence). The CDR3 nucleotides are TGTGCCAGCAGTTGGAGGGGATCGAAAGAGACCCAGTACTTC. This sequence encodes CASSWRGSKETQYF.

As regards this clone: Compared with germline, one end of the junction differs, possibly owing to a read error. The rearrangement uses TRBV30 and TRBJ2-3; 7 bases are a match to TRBD1. This CDR3 is built from 12 residues. CDR1 and CDR2 (germline): GTSNPN, SVGIG (reference sequence). The CDR3 DNA reads as TGTGCCTGGAGTTACGGGACAGCTACGCAGTATTTT. Encoded protein: CAWSYGTATQYF. The full variable domain, completed using reference TRBV30 and TRBJ2-3, is SQTIHQWPATLVQPVGSPLSLECTVEGTSNPNLYWYRQAAGRGLQLLFYSVGIGQISSEVPQNLSASRPQDRQFILSSKKLLLSDSGFYLCAWSYGTATQYFGPGTRLTVL.

The chain joins TRBV4-1 to TRBJ2-1, with 9 nucleotides matching TRBD2. This CDR3 is built from 15 residues. CDR1 is MGHRA, CDR2 YSYEKL, per germline. After removal of 8 bases from V and 5 bases from J, the junction contained 10 bases not matched to a gene. Written as DNA, the CDR3 is TGCGCCAGCGGGGCCCCGGGACTAGCCGACAATGAGCAGTTCTTC. Amino acid sequence: CASGAPGLADNEQFF.

The chain links TRBV5-1 to TRBJ1-2; 7 positions agree with TRBD1. Trimming took 3 bases from V and 3 from J; bases not matched to a gene: 8. This CDR3 has 15 amino acids. CDR1 and CDR2 from the germline V gene are SGHRS and YFSETQ. CDR3 region: CASSSGQAEDYGYTF. For the CDR3, the DNA is TGCGCCAGCAGCTCCGGACAGGCGGAGGACTATGGCTACACCTTC.

The chain links TRBV28 to TRBJ1-1, with D perhaps TRBD1 (5 bases). Germline assignment: CDR1 MDHEN and CDR2 SYDVKM. V shed 5 bases and J shed 6 bases, with 10 bases lying between them. The CDR3 has 12 amino acids. CDR3 region: CASSQWGAEAFF. The CDR3 DNA is TGTGCCAGCAGTCAATGGGGGGCTGAAGCTTTCTTT.

This chain joins TRBV27 and TRBJ2-5, with D maybe TRBD2 (5 bases). The CDR3 spans 14 residues. CDR1 is MNHEY and CDR2 is SMNVEV in the germline V gene (reference sequence). The V and J ends lost 9 bases and 2 bases respectively, with 16 bases between them. The CDR3 coding sequence is TGTGCCAGTAGACGGGGAAATGGGCAAGAGACCCAGTACTTC. Protein sequence: CASRRGNGQETQYF.

The rearrangement links TRBV6-5 to TRBJ2-3; 12 positions match TRBD2. Germline assignment: CDR1 MNHEY and CDR2 SVGAGI. The J segment lost 6 bases and the V segment lost 0 bases, leaving 4 bases of the junction unmatched. The CDR3 has 16 amino acids. The CDR3 DNA follows: TGTGCCAGCAGTTACTCGCTAGCGGGAGGGCGGGATACGCAGTATTTT. Protein sequence: CASSYSLAGGRDTQYF.

J is TRBJ2-7 and V is TRBV28; TRBD2 aligns across 9 bases. CDR3 length: 16 residues. With 3 bases clipped from V and 5 bases from J, the junction kept 11 bases outside the gene matches. Germline CDR1 MDHEN, CDR2 SYDVKM. The CDR3 sequence is CASSFPTGLATHEQYF. For the CDR3, the DNA is TGTGCCAGCAGTTTCCCTACGGGACTAGCCACCCACGAGCAGTACTTC.

The V gene is TRBV7-3, the J gene TRBJ2-6, with 8 bases matching TRBD1. Per the germline V gene, CDR1 is SGHTA and CDR2 is FQGTGA. V lost 5 bases and J lost 2; bases outside the gene matches: 14. The CDR3 sequence is 19 residues long. CDR3: CASSKELTGAFPGANVLTF. The CDR3 DNA follows: TGTGCCAGCAGCAAAGAGCTGACAGGGGCGTTTCCTGGGGCCAACGTCCTGACTTTC.

This sequence joins TRBV3-1 (or the pseudogene TRBV3-2) and TRBJ1-1, with a weak D call TRBD1 (5 bases). CDR3 length: 13 residues. Trimming took off 2 bases at V and 1 base at J, with 5 bases between the two ends. Looked up from germline, CDR1 is LGHDT and CDR2 is YNNKEL (reference sequence). CDR3: CASSQQGNTEAFF. In DNA form, the CDR3 reads TGTGCCAGCAGCCAACAGGGGAACACTGAAGCTTTCTTT.

The V call is TRBV19, the J call TRBJ2-3; no definite D call. The germline CDR1 and CDR2 sequences are LNHDA and SQIVND (reference sequence). This CDR3 has 11 residues. Deletions cut 5 bases from V and 6 bases from J, with 6 bases between. The CDR3 is CASSYRDTQYF. The CDR3 nucleotides read TGTGCCAGTAGTTACCGGGATACGCAGTATTTT.

This chain joins TRBV11-2 and TRBJ1-4, with D maybe TRBD1 (5 bases). With 5 bases removed from V and 6 bases from J, the gap between germline ends came to 13 bases. Germline CDR1 and CDR2: SGHAT and FQNNGV. The CDR3 is 14 amino acids. The CDR3 coding sequence is TGTGCCAGCAGCCTTCTTGGAGGGGATGAAAAACTGTTTTTT. Translation: CASSLLGGDEKLFF.